This entry lists 10 T cell receptor beta chains sequenced from one sample in a study of T cell responses to AZD1222 COVID-19 vaccine. The method was immunoSEQ multiplex PCR; TCRdb's version includes in-frame clones alone and lacks a portion of them. The sample includes some 130,000 clones, 80% to 90% seen only once; the top ten take 15% to 20%. The starting material was peripheral blood, obtained on day 0 of MenACWY control vaccination. The source is an adult in good health.

The chain is built from TRBV6-5 and TRBJ2-1; 7 nucleotides line up with TRBD1. CDR3 length: 13 amino acids. V lost 5 bases to trimming and J lost 9 bases; unmatched junction nucleotides: 7. CDR1 is MNHEY, CDR2 SVGAGI, per germline. Here the CDR3 reads CASSTQGPREQFF. CDR3 nucleotides: TGTGCCAGCAGTACACAGGGGCCGCGTGAGCAGTTCTTC.

The chain joins TRBV6-2 or TRBV6-3 to TRBJ2-2; D is possibly TRBD2 (6 bases). V was shortened by 4 bases and J by 6 bases, with 15 bases between the two germline ends. The length of the CDR3 is 15 residues. Per the germline V gene, CDR1 is MNHEY and CDR2 is SVGEGT. As DNA, the CDR3 is TGTGCCAGCAGTTCCTTGGACTGGGGGGCCGGGGAGCTGTTTTTT. It translates to CASSSLDWGAGELFF.

The chain couples TRBV27 to TRBJ2-7, with D hard to call. V gave up 5 bases and J gave up 7 bases, with 12 bases separating them. CDR1 is MNHEY and CDR2 is SMNVEV in the germline V gene (reference sequence). CDR3 length equals 12 residues. The CDR3 sequence is CASSKGLGEQYF. In DNA form, the CDR3 reads TGTGCCAGCAGTAAAGGGCTGGGGGAGCAGTACTTC.

V is TRBV4-1 and J is TRBJ2-7; 10 nucleotides agree with TRBD1. Trimming took 4 bases from V and 6 from J; bases not matched to a gene: 12. Per germline, CDR1 MGHRA and CDR2 YSYEKL. This CDR3 is 16 amino acids long. The CDR3 bases are TGCGCCAGCAGCCTCGGACAGGGGGACATTTTTGCCGAGCAGTACTTC. Protein sequence: CASSLGQGDIFAEQYF.

V usage is TRBV6-5 and J usage is TRBJ2-2, with D tentatively TRBD1 or TRBD2 (5 bases each). The CDR3 consists of 14 residues. The V end lost 4 bases, the J end lost 0 bases, and 6 bases lay between the germline ends. Germline V gene data show CDR1 as MNHEY and CDR2 as SVGAGI. The CDR3 is CASSSGPNTGELFF. CDR3 bases: TGTGCCAGCAGTTCGGGACCGAACACCGGGGAGCTGTTTTTT.

The chain has TRBV2 and TRBJ1-2; tentatively, D is TRBD1 (6 bases). With 0 bases removed from V and 8 bases from J, the gap between germline ends came to 10 bases. This CDR3 contains 13 residues. Per germline, CDR1 SNHLY and CDR2 FYNNEI. CDR3 DNA: TGTGCCAGCAGTGAAGCGTCAGGGGCGGGCTACACCTTC. Protein: CASSEASGAGYTF.

The chain has TRBV18 and TRBJ2-3; D call uncertain. The germline V gene has CDR1 KGHSH and CDR2 LQKENI. The CDR3 contains 11 residues. The V end lost 5 bases, the J end lost 5 bases, and 5 bases lay between the germline ends. The CDR3 DNA follows: TGTGCCAGCTCAGAAAAAGATACGCAGTATTTT. This translates into CASSEKDTQYF.

This clone was recorded once. The chain uses TRBV4-1 and TRBJ1-1, with 7 bases lining up with TRBD1. Germline CDR1 reads MGHRA; CDR2 reads YSYEKL. The V and J ends lost 2 bases and 4 bases, in that order; junction bases with no gene match: 10. This CDR3 is built from 16 residues. CDR3 protein: CASSQYTSRGGTEAFF. The CDR3 nucleotides are TGCGCCAGCAGCCAATATACTTCCAGGGGGGGCACTGAAGCTTTCTTT.

Only a few counts were recorded for this clone. The V gene is TRBV27, the J gene TRBJ1-5; 7 bases match TRBD1. The CDR3 consists of 15 residues. Germline V lookup: CDR1 MNHEY, CDR2 SMNVEV (reference sequence). Germline trimming cut 3 bases from V and 2 bases from J; bases unmatched to any gene: 4. The CDR3 DNA sequence: TGTGCCAGCAGTTTCCAGGGGGGACGCAATCAGCCCCAGCATTTT. This codes for CASSFQGGRNQPQHF.

The gene calls are TRBV20-1 and TRBJ2-3, with 11 positions matching TRBD2. The V gene's germline CDR1 is DFQATT and CDR2 SNEGSKA (reference sequence). V lost 6 bases to trimming and J lost 11 bases; unmatched junction nucleotides: 4. This CDR3 contains 11 residues. CDR3 sequence reads: CSATSGRVQYF. The CDR3 nucleotides read TGCAGTGCCACTAGCGGGAGAGTGCAGTATTTT.